This TCR beta chain was recorded in a study of early T cells in non-severe SARS-CoV-2 infection. About the research overall: Unpaired chains resulted from sequencing bulk RNA of unsorted whole blood.

This clonotype was seen a handful of times. Its antigen is not identified. The study, taken as a whole, reports: Matching with VDJdb favored anti-spike CD8 responses (missing private and CD4 specificities).

In germline, CDR1 is ENHRY, CDR2 SYGVKD. This CDR3 has 11 amino acids. V was shortened by 8 bases and J by 10 bases, with 13 bases between the two germline ends. Researchers attached unique molecular identifiers to individual cDNA molecules. TCRdb reanalysed the 5' RACE reads using MiXCR and keeps one entry per CDR3 protein. Of under 95,000 distinct CDR3 sequences in the sample, around 14% are singletons; the top ten hold approximately 6%. This TCR derives from an adult who was a healthcare worker with PCR-confirmed SARS-CoV-2 infection or an uninfected control (not recorded which). The sample comprised whole blood. The chain recombines TRBV10-3 with TRBJ2-3; D unclear. In DNA, the CDR3 is TGTGCCATCGGTCAGGAGATAGCGCAGTATTTT. Its protein is CAIGQEIAQYF.